Each of the 10 T cell receptor beta chains below was sequenced from the same sample in a study of cytomegalovirus exposure and HLA in healthy donors. The assay was immunoSEQ multiplex PCR, and TCRdb's table has in-frame clones only and misses some. The sample lists approximately 73,000 clones, approximately 95% occurring once. The sequenced sample consisted of PBMCs. The receptor set was obtained from a man aged 18 to 35 in good health and CMV-seronegative.

CDR3 residues: CASSSTTGSTGELFF. CDR3 sequence (DNA): TGCGCCAGCAGCAGCACAACAGGGTCCACCGGGGAGCTGTTTTTT. V gene TRBV5-1 combines with J gene TRBJ2-2; a weak D match, TRBD1 (6 bases). V lost 4 bases, J lost 4 bases, and 14 bases lay in between. The V gene's germline CDR1 is SGHRS and CDR2 YFSETQ. The CDR3 is 15 amino acids.

The V and J genes are TRBV6-5 and TRBJ1-2; a possible D gene is TRBD1 (6 bases). Looked up from germline, CDR1 is MNHEY and CDR2 is SVGAGI. Between the trimmed V and J ends, which lost 2 bases and 8 bases, there was a span of 12 bases. The CDR3 consists of 13 residues. The CDR3 loop is CASSYGGSWGYTF. Here the CDR3 DNA reads TGTGCCAGCAGTTACGGGGGCTCTTGGGGCTACACCTTC.

The chain recombines TRBV7-2 with TRBJ2-7; D is perhaps TRBD2 (5 bases). In germline, CDR1 is SGHTA, CDR2 FQGNSA. Trimming removed 0 bases from V and 3 bases from J, with 9 bases in between. This CDR3 region has 14 residues. CDR3 region: CASSLAGRNYEQYF. The CDR3 DNA sequence: TGTGCCAGCAGCTTAGCAGGGAGAAACTACGAGCAGTACTTC.

A single count supports this clone. In DNA, the CDR3 is TGTGCCAGCAGTGCCGATAGACTCGTCTCTGGAAACACCATATATTTT. Translated: CASSADRLVSGNTIYF. This chain links TRBV6-1 with TRBJ1-3; D unresolved. Trimming left V 4 bases short and J 0 bases short, with 13 bases between. CDR1 is MNHNS, CDR2 SASEGT, per germline. The CDR3 is made up of 16 amino acids.

The J gene is TRBJ1-2, the V gene TRBV7-6, with 8 positions matching TRBD1. V trimming: 5 bases; J trimming: 8 bases; junction bases outside the gene matches: 13. The germline CDR1 and CDR2 sequences are SGHVS and FNYEAQ. There are 15 residues in the CDR3. The CDR3 sequence is CASSPPAGGHGGYTF. The CDR3 region has the DNA TGTGCCAGCAGCCCTCCCGCAGGGGGCCATGGCGGCTACACCTTC.

V usage is TRBV19 and J usage is TRBJ1-5; D not resolved. The germline V gene has CDR1 LNHDA and CDR2 SQIVND (reference sequence). The V end lost 3 bases, the J end lost 5 bases, and 8 bases lay between the germline ends. CDR3 length: 13 residues. CDR3 DNA sequence: TGTGCCAGTAGTATCGGGTGGGATCAGCCCCAGCATTTT. Translated, it gives CASSIGWDQPQHF.

The J gene is TRBJ1-3, the V gene TRBV5-5, with a tentative D call TRBD1 (6 bases). CDR3 length: 15 amino acids. Germline loops: CDR1 SGHKS, CDR2 YYEKEE (reference sequence). Trimming took off 1 base at V and 3 bases at J, with 11 bases between the two ends. The CDR3 protein is CASSLLQGSGNTIYF. The CDR3 nucleotides read TGTGCCAGCAGCTTGTTACAGGGAAGTGGAAACACCATATATTTT.

V and J are TRBV18 and TRBJ1-5, with unresolved D. There are 12 residues in the CDR3. Germline assignment: CDR1 KGHSH and CDR2 LQKENI. V lost 6 bases, J lost 7 bases, and 10 bases lay in between. Here the CDR3 DNA reads TGTGCCAGCTCTGAAACGAGACAGCCCCAGCATTTT. Translation gives CASSETRQPQHF.

In regard to this clone: This sample also contains other DNA sequences that code for the same CDR3. V gene TRBV5-5 combines with J gene TRBJ2-2; D remains ambiguous. The CDR3 is 12 amino acids. Trimming left V 2 bases short and J 5 bases short, with 4 bases between. Germline-derived CDR1 and CDR2 are SGHKS and YYEKEE (reference sequence). The CDR3, as DNA: TGTGCCAGCAGCTTCTTGACCGGGGAGCTGTTTTTT. As protein: CASSFLTGELFF.

The gene calls are TRBV5-1 and TRBJ1-1; D remains unclear. Trimming stripped 0 bases from V and 6 bases from J, with 6 bases between. This CDR3 contains 12 residues. Germline V gives CDR1 SGHRS, CDR2 YFSETQ. CDR3 sequence: CASSLGSPEAFF. The CDR3 DNA is TGCGCCAGCAGCTTGGGAAGCCCTGAAGCTTTCTTT.